These T cell receptor beta chains were read from a single sample in a study of blood T cell repertoires in COVID-19. Using immunoSEQ multiplex PCR, the repertoire was profiled, and TCRdb retains in-frame clones only, with some absent. The data show about 97,000 clones, about four fifths seen once. Sequencing was performed on peripheral blood. These receptors were taken from a human donor in a cohort sampled during active COVID-19. The CDR3 runs from the conserved cysteine through the conserved F or W. A D gene is named only where the DNA matches it firmly. The size field is filled for only some rows; it gives once, few, many or a size class.

.	.	TRBV10-3	TRBJ1-3	CATHGTLWNTIYF	TGTGCCACCCATGGGACATTGTGGAACACCATATATTTT
few	.	TRBV5-4	TRBJ1-2	CASSLALGGNGYTF	TGTGCCAGCAGCTTGGCTTTAGGCGGTAATGGCTACACCTTC
.	.	TRBV18	TRBJ2-2	CASSPPSTGELFF	TGTGCCAGCTCCCCCCCTTCCACCGGGGAGCTGTTTTTT
.	TRBD1	TRBV28	TRBJ1-2	CASTLRGGGGYTF	TGTGCCAGCACCCTAAGAGGGGGCGGCGGCTACACCTTC
few	.	TRBV19	TRBJ1-6	CATAGRRNSPLHF	TGTGCCACCGCGGGACGGAGAAATTCACCCCTCCACTTT
few	TRBD2	TRBV5-1	TRBJ2-5	CASRLTSGGQETQYF	TGCGCCAGCAGACTGACTAGCGGGGGCCAAGAGACCCAGTACTTC
once	TRBD1	TRBV27	TRBJ2-5	CASRPKTDRGQETQYF	TGTGCCAGCAGACCAAAAACTGACAGGGGCCAAGAGACCCAGTACTTC
.	.	TRBV5-1	TRBJ2-1	CASSSRPSSYNEQFF	TGCGCCAGCAGCTCCCGCCCGAGCTCCTACAATGAGCAGTTCTTC
.	TRBD1	TRBV6-6	TRBJ2-6	CASSIQGAGANVLTF	TGTGCCAGCAGTATTCAGGGGGCTGGGGCCAACGTCCTGACTTTC
.	TRBD1	TRBV18	TRBJ1-2	CASSPQGAPNGYTF	TGTGCCAGCTCACCCCAGGGGGCGCCTAATGGCTACACCTTC
.	.	TRBV7-2	TRBJ1-2	CASSLGLLNYGYTF	TGTGCCAGCAGCCTTGGACTGCTAAACTATGGCTACACCTTC
.	.	TRBV7-2	TRBJ1-3	CASSPRGGGTNTIYF	TGTGCCAGCAGCCCGCGTGGCGGGGGCACAAACACCATATATTTT
.	TRBD1	TRBV30	TRBJ1-5	CAWSLGYRGRVQPQHF	TGTGCCTGGAGCTTAGGATACAGGGGCCGTGTTCAGCCCCAGCATTTT
.	.	TRBV18	TRBJ1-2	CASSPGRPGNTF	TGTGCCAGCTCACCGGGCAGGCCAGGAAACACCTTC
.	.	TRBV2	TRBJ2-5	CASSEAGGAARETQYF	TGTGCCAGCAGTGAAGCGGGCGGGGCAGCAAGGGAGACCCAGTACTTC
.	.	TRBV21-1	TRBJ1-6	CASSEEGQEASPLHF	TGTGCCAGCAGCGAAGAGGGACAGGAGGCTTCACCCCTCCACTTT
once	.	TRBV2	TRBJ1-1	CASFREVGWTEAFF	TGTGCCAGCTTTCGGGAGGTCGGATGGACTGAAGCTTTCTTT
.	TRBD1	TRBV4-2	TRBJ1-4	CASSQDFGTGREKLFF	TGTGCCAGCAGCCAAGATTTCGGGACAGGCCGTGAAAAACTGTTTTTT
.	.	TRBV3-1/TRBV3-2	TRBJ2-5	CASSLSDIQETQYF	TGTGCCAGCAGTCTAAGTGACATTCAAGAGACCCAGTACTTC
.	.	TRBV7-9	TRBJ2-7	CASSPRRAASTYEQYF	TGTGCCAGCAGCCCGAGGAGGGCGGCTAGCACCTACGAGCAGTACTTC
once	TRBD1	TRBV10-3	TRBJ1-4	CAISGTGPNEKLFF	TGTGCCATCAGTGGGACAGGGCCTAATGAAAAACTGTTTTTT
.	TRBD1	TRBV7-2	TRBJ2-6	CASSSRGQGAGANVLTF	TGTGCCAGCAGCTCAAGGGGACAGGGGGCTGGGGCCAACGTCCTGACTTTC
.	.	TRBV10-2	TRBJ1-6	CASRARGGANSPLHF	TGCGCCAGCAGGGCGCGGGGCGGTGCTAATTCACCCCTCCACTTT
.	.	TRBV7-2	TRBJ1-6	CASSAGDGRNSPLHF	TGTGCCAGCAGCGCTGGGGACGGGAGAAATTCACCCCTCCACTTT
.	TRBD1	TRBV6-2/TRBV6-3	TRBJ2-7	CASSIWSEGGQGFDEQYF	TGTGCCAGCAGCATATGGTCCGAGGGAGGACAGGGGTTCGACGAGCAGTACTTC
.	TRBD1	TRBV5-1	TRBJ1-2	CASSIRTGDWDGYTF	TGCGCCAGCAGCATCAGGACAGGGGACTGGGATGGCTACACCTTC
.	TRBD2	TRBV7-3	TRBJ2-1	CASSSSASGGYNEQFF	TGTGCCAGCAGCTCCTCCGCTAGCGGGGGCTACAATGAGCAGTTCTTC
few	TRBD2	TRBV9	TRBJ2-3	CASSVGLAATDTQYF	TGTGCCAGCAGCGTAGGACTAGCGGCCACAGATACGCAGTATTTT
.	.	TRBV11-2	TRBJ2-2	CASSFPSGELFF	TGTGCCAGCAGCTTCCCCTCCGGGGAGCTGTTTTTT
few	TRBD1	TRBV7-8	TRBJ1-3	CASSAGQGRNTIYF	TGTGCCAGCAGCGCCGGACAGGGCCGGAACACCATATATTTT
once	.	TRBV6-2/TRBV6-3	TRBJ1-4	CASSLSSATNEKLFF	TGTGCCAGCAGTCTGTCCAGTGCAACTAATGAAAAACTGTTTTTT
.	TRBD2	TRBV11-3	TRBJ2-5	CASSSRRTSGGYQETQYF	TGTGCCAGCAGCTCCCGCCGGACTAGCGGGGGGTACCAAGAGACCCAGTACTTC
.	TRBD2	TRBV7-3	TRBJ2-5	CASSRSGGPGETQYF	TGTGCCAGCAGTCGTAGCGGGGGGCCGGGAGAGACCCAGTACTTC
.	.	TRBV28	TRBJ1-5	CASSAGGTNQPQHF	TGTGCCAGCAGTGCGGGGGGGACCAATCAGCCCCAGCATTTT
.	.	TRBV6-2/TRBV6-3	TRBJ2-7	CASSYIPGFGEQYF	TGTGCCAGCAGTTACATTCCAGGGTTCGGCGAGCAGTACTTC
.	.	TRBV21-1	TRBJ2-3	CASSKGWGQGFMNTQYF	TGTGCCAGCAGCAAAGGGTGGGGACAGGGGTTCATGAATACGCAGTATTTT
.	TRBD2	TRBV2	TRBJ2-3	CASKQLAASTDTQYF	TGTGCCAGCAAACAACTAGCGGCCAGCACAGATACGCAGTATTTT
.	.	TRBV7-3	TRBJ2-5	CASSLMGAGNQETQYF	TGTGCCAGCAGCTTAATGGGAGCGGGTAACCAAGAGACCCAGTACTTC
.	.	TRBV7-2	TRBJ1-1	CASSLFVNTEAFF	TGTGCCAGCAGCTTATTCGTGAACACTGAAGCTTTCTTT
.	.	TRBV7-3	TRBJ1-2	CASSLNRDTGYTF	TGTGCCAGCAGCTTAAATAGGGACACTGGCTACACCTTC
.	.	TRBV4-1	TRBJ1-1	CASSQVWAAVSGRTEAFF	TGCGCCAGCAGCCAAGTTTGGGCGGCGGTATCAGGGCGGACTGAAGCTTTCTTT
.	.	TRBV10-2	TRBJ1-2	CASRPGGNYGYTF	TGCGCCAGCAGGCCCGGGGGGAACTATGGCTACACCTTC
.	.	TRBV4-1	TRBJ2-6	CASSPGGWSGANVLTF	TGCGCCAGCAGCCCTGGGGGGTGGTCTGGGGCCAACGTCCTGACTTTC